This TCR beta chain was observed in a study of blood T cell repertoires in COVID-19. Study background: The origin of the acute and convalescent COVID-19 samples was the United States, Italy and Spain. T cells, B-cell-depleted T cells, or PBMCs provided the cDNA or gDNA that served as material.

The CDR3 extends over 14 amino acids. The V and J ends lost 5 bases and 0 bases respectively, with 8 bases between them. Germline lookup yields CDR1 SGHTA and CDR2 FQGTGA. Original methodology: Amplifying reference gene primers gave estimates of nucleated cell counts. Data came from immunoSEQ multiplex PCR; TCRdb stores just in-frame clones and leaves some out. V, J and clone size derive from that table, while D and trimming were established from the DNA sequence. This sample yields about 200,000 clones, of which around 82% are seen a single time; 7.2% belongs to the top ten. This sequence was found in a woman in her sixties or seventies with acute or convalescent COVID-19. The specimen was peripheral blood. The J gene is TRBJ2-1, the V gene TRBV7-3, with D unclear. The CDR3 DNA reads TGTGCCAGCAGCCCGGTCGACTCCTACAATGAGCAGTTCTTC. Translating gives CASSPVDSYNEQFF.